This TCR beta chain emerged from a study of cytomegalovirus exposure and HLA in healthy donors. General study points: The authors judged a highly shared variant cluster likely a sequencing artifact.

Germline-derived CDR1 and CDR2 are MDHEN and SYDVKM. This CDR3 has 16 amino acids. V gave up 5 bases and J gave up 2 bases, with 19 bases separating them. Primers for the PCR totalled 60 Vbeta and 13 Jbeta. Profiling relied on immunoSEQ multiplex PCR, and the TCRdb table lists in-frame clones only, not all of them. The sample includes around 210,000 clones. Worth noting for this clone: Its specificity is not known.

J is TRBJ2-7 and V is TRBV28, with D unresolved. The clonotype was recovered from a girl aged 2 to 9 in good health and CMV-seropositive. Sequenced: PBMCs. The CDR3 DNA reads as TGTGCCAGCAGTGCAACAGATAAAAACAGTCCCTACGAGCAGTACTTC. This gives the protein CASSATDKNSPYEQYF. Supplemented by reference TRBV28 and TRBJ2-7, the full variable domain reads DVKVTQSSRYLVKRTGEKVFLECVQDMDHENMFWYRQDPGLGLRLIYFSYDVKMKEKGDIPEGYSVSREKKERFSLILESASTNQTSMYLCASSATDKNSPYEQYFGPGTRLTVT.